This entry lists 22 T cell receptor beta chains sequenced from one sample in a study of T cells in Graves' hyperthyroidism and ophthalmopathy. Amplification yielded TCR beta CDR3 regions, with RNA transcripts as the source. Carried out on the TCR CDR3, a first-round RT-PCR used the HTBI primer set. TCRdb processed the multiplex PCR reads anew with MiXCR; each CDR3 protein has one entry. This sample carries 730,000 or so distinct CDR3 sequences, roughly a sixth of them seen once, and the ten largest clones take 16%. Sequencing was done on a sample of blood. The receptors come from a woman in her fifties or sixties with Graves' hyperthyroidism that later progressed to Graves' ophthalmopathy.

This clonotype has a handful of counts. The chain has TRBV7-2 and TRBJ2-5; 9 positions agree with TRBD1. This CDR3 spans 16 amino acids. Looked up from germline, CDR1 is SGHTA and CDR2 is FQGNSA. Unmatched junction bases numbered 7, after V lost 5 bases and J lost 0 bases. The CDR3 loop reads CASSLSGTGYQETQYF. The CDR3 DNA sequence: TGTGCCAGCAGCCTATCCGGGACAGGGTACCAAGAGACCCAGTACTTC.

The rearrangement joins TRBV18 to TRBJ1-3; D not resolved. CDR1 and CDR2 from the germline V gene are KGHSH and LQKENI. Trimming stripped 7 bases from V and 3 bases from J, with 13 bases between. CDR3 length: 14 residues. The CDR3 sequence is CASYPNEGGNTIYF. The DNA of the CDR3 is TGTGCCAGCTACCCCAACGAAGGTGGAAACACCATATATTTT.

The V and J genes are TRBV9 and TRBJ2-1; 7 bases map to TRBD2. Losses at the gene ends were 0 bases for V and 2 bases for J; bases not matched to a gene: 11. This CDR3 spans 18 amino acids. Looked up from germline, CDR1 is SGDLS and CDR2 is YYNGEE. CDR3 region: CASSVGSGVRQAYNEQFF. CDR3 DNA: TGTGCCAGCAGCGTAGGGAGCGGGGTACGCCAGGCCTACAATGAGCAGTTCTTC.

The chain joins TRBV9 to TRBJ2-3; weak D call: TRBD2 (7 bases). The germline V gene has CDR1 SGDLS and CDR2 YYNGEE. Trimming cost V 4 bases and J 0 bases, with 18 bases left between them. This CDR3 has 17 residues. The CDR3 DNA sequence: TGTGCCAGCAGCCCCCTTTCAGCGGGGACAAGCACAGATACGCAGTATTTT. Its protein product is CASSPLSAGTSTDTQYF.

With respect to this clonotype: The junction differs from germline at one of its ends, possibly a read error. The V gene is TRBV27, the J gene TRBJ1-1; D gene unclear. This CDR3 has 12 amino acids. CDR1 is MNHEY and CDR2 is SMNVEV in the germline V gene (reference sequence). The CDR3 sequence: CASATENTEAFF. DNA for the CDR3: TGTGCCAGCGCGACCGAGAACACTGAAGCGTTCTTT.

This clonotype was observed at least ten times. The V and J genes are TRBV18 and TRBJ2-7; TRBD1 aligns across 8 bases. Germline V CDR1 and CDR2: KGHSH, LQKENI. The CDR3 runs 15 residues. V lost 1 base and J lost 6; bases outside the gene matches: 8. DNA of the CDR3: TGTGCCAGCTCACCACACTGGACAGGGATTCGCGAGCAGTACTTC. Translation: CASSPHWTGIREQYF.

The chain combines TRBV10-3 with TRBJ2-7, with 7 bases matching TRBD1. The CDR3 contains 11 residues. In germline, CDR1 is ENHRY, CDR2 SYGVKD. V trimming: 11 bases; J trimming: 5 bases; junction bases outside the gene matches: 6. The CDR3: CAVYRGNEQYF. In DNA, the CDR3 is TGTGCCGTCTACAGGGGCAACGAGCAGTACTTC.

This clonotype was counted ten times or more. The V and J genes are TRBV20-1 and TRBJ1-3; D might be TRBD1 (5 bases). CDR1 is DFQATT, CDR2 SNEGSKA, per germline (reference sequence). The CDR3 length is 13 residues. Trimming pared 6 bases from V and 0 bases from J, leaving 9 bases between. The DNA for the CDR3 is TGCAGTGCGAGGGGTGGCTCTGGAAACACCATATATTTT. Amino acids: CSARGGSGNTIYF.

This clonotype was recorded at least ten times. The genes are TRBV27 and TRBJ1-1; D gene uncertain. Trimming shortened V by 6 bases and J by 3 bases, and 17 bases separated the two germline ends. Germline V gene data show CDR1 as MNHEY and CDR2 as SMNVEV (reference sequence). The CDR3 has 15 residues. The CDR3 sequence is CASRPRVGRDTEAFF. As DNA, the CDR3 is TGTGCCAGCAGACCGAGGGTGGGAAGGGACACTGAAGCTTTCTTT.

This clonotype was seen a single time. The V call is TRBV4-2, the J call TRBJ2-2, with TRBD1 matching 9 bases. Germline V gene sequence: CDR1 LGHNA, CDR2 YNFKEQ. The CDR3 runs to 16 residues. V shed 0 bases, J shed 10 bases, and the junction held 9 bases outside the gene matches. The CDR3 here is CASSQETGTGTAELFF. Here the CDR3 DNA reads TGTGCCAGCAGCCAAGAGACCGGGACAGGGACTGCGGAGCTGTTTTTT.

This clonotype was counted at least ten times. This sequence joins TRBV3-1 and TRBJ1-6; TRBD1 might be the D (5 bases). V lost 6 bases, J lost 7 bases, and 10 bases lay in between. The CDR3 has 13 residues. In germline, CDR1 is LGHDT, CDR2 YNNKEL (reference sequence). The CDR3 loop reads CASRGTVNSPLHF. CDR3 bases: TGTGCCAGCAGAGGGACCGTAAATTCACCCCTCCACTTT.

This clonotype has ten or more counts. V usage is TRBV10-1 and J usage is TRBJ2-5; TRBD1 aligns across 10 bases. V gave up 2 bases and J gave up 6 bases; unmatched junction bases: 3. Germline CDR1 reads WNHNN; CDR2 reads SYGVQD (reference sequence). This CDR3 has 14 residues. CDR3 DNA sequence: TGCGCCAGCAGTGAGCCGGGACAGGGGCAGACCCAGTACTTC. Amino acids: CASSEPGQGQTQYF.

The chain links TRBV7-3 to TRBJ1-1; 7 nucleotides align to TRBD1. With 4 bases clipped from V and 12 bases from J, the junction kept 8 bases outside the gene matches. CDR1 and CDR2 (germline): SGHTA, FQGTGA. The CDR3 is 12 residues long. The CDR3 spells CASSSNRGVTFF. The CDR3 DNA follows: TGTGCCAGCAGCTCTAACAGGGGAGTGACTTTCTTT.

In this sample, this clonotype turned up many times. The rearrangement joins TRBV3-1 to TRBJ1-1; D is perhaps TRBD1 (5 bases). V gave up 3 bases and J gave up 4 bases, with 9 bases separating them. Per germline, CDR1 LGHDT and CDR2 YNNKEL (reference sequence). The CDR3 extends over 13 amino acids. The CDR3 spells CASSHLRGTEAFF. The DNA for the CDR3 is TGTGCCAGCAGCCATCTTAGGGGCACTGAAGCTTTCTTT.

This clonotype was found a few times. This chain links TRBV5-1 with TRBJ1-3; tentatively, D is TRBD1 (5 bases). V was clipped by 7 bases and J by 0 bases, with 8 bases between them. The length of the CDR3 is 13 residues. Germline CDR1 is SGHRS and CDR2 is YFSETQ. The DNA for the CDR3 is TGCGCCAGCCAGGGTCACTCTGGAAACACCATATATTTT. Translation: CASQGHSGNTIYF.

This clonotype has ten or more counts. V is TRBV5-1 and J is TRBJ1-1, with D possibly being TRBD1 (5 bases). This CDR3 has 14 residues. V dropped 0 bases and J dropped 4 bases, with 10 bases sitting between them. CDR1 is SGHRS and CDR2 is YFSETQ in the germline V gene. The CDR3, as DNA: TGCGCCAGCAGCTTGGATGTCAGGGCCACTGAAGCTTTCTTT. This encodes CASSLDVRATEAFF.

This clonotype was observed once. This CDR3 is CASSFANEQFF. The CDR3 region has the DNA TGTGCCAGCAGCTTTGCGAATGAGCAGTTCTTC. This sequence joins TRBV5-6 and TRBJ2-1, with D uncertain. This CDR3 region has 11 residues. V was clipped by 2 bases and J by 7 bases, with 4 bases between them. CDR1 SGHDT and CDR2 YYEEEE come from the germline V gene.

This clonotype was counted between two and nine times. The chain carries TRBV12-3 or TRBV12-4 and TRBJ2-3, with D perhaps TRBD2 (7 bases). This CDR3 is 18 amino acids long. Trimming left V 4 bases short and J 2 bases short, with 22 bases between. The CDR3 coding sequence is TGTGCCAGCAGTTATCGGGACGGGGGGCCCTTCTACACAGATACGCAGTATTTT. The encoded protein is CASSYRDGGPFYTDTQYF.

The rearrangement uses TRBV7-9 and TRBJ1-5; 9 bases align to TRBD1. The CDR3 is 18 amino acids. Germline V gives CDR1 SEHNR, CDR2 FQNEAQ (reference sequence). V shed 0 bases, J shed 1 base, and the junction held 7 bases outside the gene matches. The CDR3, as DNA: TGTGCCAGCAGCTTAGCAACAACAGGGGGCGGGAGCAATCAGCCCCAGCATTTT. Encoded protein: CASSLATTGGGSNQPQHF.

This clonotype appeared many times. The chain recombines TRBV18 with TRBJ1-4; D possibly corresponds to TRBD1 (5 bases). Per the germline V gene, CDR1 is KGHSH and CDR2 is LQKENI. The length of the CDR3 is 15 residues. The ends were cut back, 3 bases at V and 4 bases at J, with 12 bases in the middle. CDR3 sequence reads: CASSPSGTGNEKLFF. The CDR3 bases are TGTGCCAGCTCACCCTCCGGGACGGGTAATGAAAAACTGTTTTTT.

This clonotype was seen a handful of times. The J gene is TRBJ2-5, the V gene TRBV11-2; the D gene could be TRBD1 or TRBD2 (5 bases each). The CDR3 spans 15 residues. Germline CDR1 and CDR2: SGHAT and FQNNGV. V was shortened by 5 bases and J by 1 base, with 14 bases between the two germline ends. The CDR3 DNA is TGTGCCAGCAGCCCAAGAACCGGGACCCAAGAGACCCAGTACTTC. Protein sequence: CASSPRTGTQETQYF.

In this sample, this clonotype turned up many times. This sequence joins TRBV5-1 and TRBJ2-3, with 9 positions matching TRBD2. After removal of 1 base from V and 2 bases from J, the junction contained 5 bases not matched to a gene. The CDR3 contains 16 residues. Looked up from germline, CDR1 is SGHRS and CDR2 is YFSETQ. This CDR3 reads CASSLSSGGITDTQYF. Here the CDR3 DNA reads TGCGCCAGCAGCTTGTCCAGCGGGGGGATCACAGATACGCAGTATTTT.